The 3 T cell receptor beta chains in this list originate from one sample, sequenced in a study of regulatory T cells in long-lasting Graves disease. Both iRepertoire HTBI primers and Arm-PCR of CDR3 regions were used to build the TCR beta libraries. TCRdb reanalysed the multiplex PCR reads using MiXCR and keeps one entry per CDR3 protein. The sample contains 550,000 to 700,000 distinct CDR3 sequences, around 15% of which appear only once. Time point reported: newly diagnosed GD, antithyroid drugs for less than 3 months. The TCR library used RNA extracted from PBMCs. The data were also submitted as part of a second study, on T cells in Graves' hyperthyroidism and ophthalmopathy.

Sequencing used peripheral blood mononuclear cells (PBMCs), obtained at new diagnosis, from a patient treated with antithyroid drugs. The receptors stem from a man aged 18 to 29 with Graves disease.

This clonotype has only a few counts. DNA for the CDR3: TGTGCCACCAGCAGAGATCTAGGGACTAGCGGTAACAATGAGCAGTTCTTC. Its protein is CATSRDLGTSGNNEQFF. The J gene is TRBJ2-1, the V gene TRBV15; 11 nucleotides agree with TRBD2. V was clipped by 0 bases and J by 5 bases; unmatched bases: 6. CDR1 is LNHNV and CDR2 is YYDKDF in the germline V gene (reference sequence). CDR3 length equals 17 residues.

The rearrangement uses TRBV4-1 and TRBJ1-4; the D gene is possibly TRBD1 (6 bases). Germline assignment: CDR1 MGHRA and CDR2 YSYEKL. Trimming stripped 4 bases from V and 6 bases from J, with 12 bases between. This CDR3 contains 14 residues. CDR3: CASSRGPRDEKLFF. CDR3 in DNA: TGCGCCAGCAGCCGGGGGCCTCGGGATGAAAAACTGTTTTTT.

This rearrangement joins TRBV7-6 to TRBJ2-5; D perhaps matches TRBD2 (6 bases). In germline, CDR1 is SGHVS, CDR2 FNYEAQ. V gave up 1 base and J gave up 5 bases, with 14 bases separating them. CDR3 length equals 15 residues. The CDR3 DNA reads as TGTGCCAGCAGCTTAGGGGGGGTCGCCAGGGAGACCCAGTACTTC. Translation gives CASSLGGVARETQYF.